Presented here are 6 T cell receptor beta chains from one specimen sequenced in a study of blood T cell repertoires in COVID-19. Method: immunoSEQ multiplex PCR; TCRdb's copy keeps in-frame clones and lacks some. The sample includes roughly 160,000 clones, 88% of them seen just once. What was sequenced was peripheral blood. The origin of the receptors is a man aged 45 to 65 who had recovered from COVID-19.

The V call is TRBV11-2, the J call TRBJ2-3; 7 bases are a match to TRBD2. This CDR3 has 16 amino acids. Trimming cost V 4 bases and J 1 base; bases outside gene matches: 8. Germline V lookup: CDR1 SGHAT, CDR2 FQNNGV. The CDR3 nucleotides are TGTGCCAGCAGCTCATTAAGCGGGATAGGCACAGATACGCAGTATTTT. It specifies CASSSLSGIGTDTQYF.

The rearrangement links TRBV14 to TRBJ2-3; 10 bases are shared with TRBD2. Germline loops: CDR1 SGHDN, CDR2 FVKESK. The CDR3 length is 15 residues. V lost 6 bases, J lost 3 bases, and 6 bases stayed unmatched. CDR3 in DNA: TGTGCCAGCAGTTTGGGACTAGCGTGGACAGATACGCAGTATTTT. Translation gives CASSLGLAWTDTQYF.

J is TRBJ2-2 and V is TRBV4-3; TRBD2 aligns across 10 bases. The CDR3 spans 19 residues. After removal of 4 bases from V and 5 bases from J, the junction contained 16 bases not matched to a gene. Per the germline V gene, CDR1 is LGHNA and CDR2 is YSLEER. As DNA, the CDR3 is TGCGCCAGCAGCCCCTCTAGCCCTAGCGGGAGTACGAGAACCGGGGAGCTGTTTTTT. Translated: CASSPSSPSGSTRTGELFF.

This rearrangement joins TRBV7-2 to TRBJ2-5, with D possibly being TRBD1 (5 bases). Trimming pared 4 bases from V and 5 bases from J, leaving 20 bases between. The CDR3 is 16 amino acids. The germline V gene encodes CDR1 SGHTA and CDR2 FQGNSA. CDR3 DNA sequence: TGTGCCAGCAGCTGGAATACTGGGGCCGGCGCCGAGACCCAGTACTTC. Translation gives CASSWNTGAGAETQYF. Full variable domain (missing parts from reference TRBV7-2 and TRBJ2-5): GAGVSQSPSNKVTEKGKDVELRCDPISGHTALYWYRQSLGQGLEFLIYFQGNSAPDKSGLPSDRFSAERTGGSVSTLTIQRTQQEDSAVYLCASSWNTGAGAETQYFGPGTRLLVL.

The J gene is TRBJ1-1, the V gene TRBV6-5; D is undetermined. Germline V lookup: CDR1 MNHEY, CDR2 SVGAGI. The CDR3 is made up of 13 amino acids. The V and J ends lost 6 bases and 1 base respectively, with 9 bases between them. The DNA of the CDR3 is TGTGCCAGCAGACTAGGAGGGAACACTGAAGCTTTCTTT. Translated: CASRLGGNTEAFF.

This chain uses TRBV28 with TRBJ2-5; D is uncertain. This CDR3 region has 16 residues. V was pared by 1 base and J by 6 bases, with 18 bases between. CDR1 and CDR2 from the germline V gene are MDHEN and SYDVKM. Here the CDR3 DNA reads TGTGCCAGCAGTTTATTCGGCGTAGCCGGTCTAAAGACCCAGTACTTC. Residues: CASSLFGVAGLKTQYF.